This TCR beta chain was sequenced during a study of low-dose radiotherapy and immunotherapy resistance in tumors. Study context: It was 1 Gy per fraction every two weeks that Cohort 2 received, adding up to 13 Gy over 26 weeks. Intravenous nivolumab 240 mg every two weeks plus ipilimumab 1 mg/kg every six weeks was given to patients. Cyclophosphamide was given intravenously at 200 mg/m2 every two weeks, and each dose came one day before radiation and immunotherapy.

Time point given: before trial treatment. Eligible patients bore advanced solid tumors devoid of tumor-infiltrating lymphocytes. The CDR3 loop spans 14 amino acids. The germline V and J ends were trimmed by 6 bases and 0 bases, with 11 bases remaining between them. Looked up from germline, CDR1 is MNHEY and CDR2 is SVGEGT. This clonotype was seen many times. First-strand cDNA relied on TRAV- and TRBV-specific primers spanning alpha and beta chains. Amplification of TCRs used a constant-region primer and V-primer adapter for roughly 21 PCR cycles. TCRdb reprocessed the reads via MiXCR and lists one record per CDR3 protein. The sample lists over 65,000 distinct CDR3 sequences, roughly a sixth occurring once.

Here the sequenced sample was PBMCs, taken before treatment. The chain combines TRBV6-2 or TRBV6-3 with TRBJ1-1; D is unresolved. The sequence came from a male donor with prostate cancer. The CDR3 loop reads CASRKDRLNTEAFF. CDR3 in DNA: TGTGCCAGCAGAAAAGACCGGCTGAACACTGAAGCTTTCTTT.